The T cell receptor (beta chain) described here comes from a study of OX40 agonist ivuxolimab in advanced cancers. Concerning this clone: Its antigen remains unidentified.

Enrollment shut out patients with autoimmune disease history or systemic immunosuppression. Study findings and constraints: The expanded peripheral T cells' antigen specificity was not determined. Averaging showed that CD8+ T cells had more expanded clones than CD4+ did.

TCRdb keeps only in-frame clones here, not all; method: immunoSEQ multiplex PCR. The table has tens of thousands of clones, roughly 86% seen once. This CDR3 is 14 amino acids long. With V trimmed by 6 bases and J by 0 bases, 2 bases remained unmatched. Germline CDR1 SNHLY, CDR2 FYNNEI. Sequencing was performed on CD4+ or CD8+ T cells sorted from blood, taken in a trial of the OX40 agonist ivuxolimab. This receptor was identified in an adult with an advanced solid tumor such as melanoma, head and neck, liver or kidney cancer. This chain uses TRBV2 with TRBJ2-1; 7 nucleotides align to TRBD1. CDR3 protein: CASRTGSSYNEQFF. The DNA for the CDR3 is TGTGCCAGCAGGACAGGGAGCTCCTACAATGAGCAGTTCTTC.